Listed below are T cell receptor beta chains from one sample, sequenced in a study of response to subunit inactivated influenza vaccine. MiXCR, applied by TCRdb to the RT-PCR reads, yields one record per CDR3 protein. Of hundreds of thousands of distinct CDR3 sequences listed, approximately 15% are singletons. This material consisted of PBMCs from blood, taken roughly 12 days after vaccination. Receptors were obtained from a man over 45 who received an inactivated influenza vaccine. Each CDR3 is given with its conserved first and last residue. D genes are given only for firm matches. Where a row states a size, it is once, few, many or the class of an expanded clone; other rows omit it.

>TRBV27|TRBJ2-1|-|TRBD1
CASSHTGVEQFF
TGTGCCAGCAGTCACACAGGGGTCGAGCAGTTCTTC
>TRBV29-1|TRBJ2-1|-|-
CSVAGLITYNEQFF
TGCAGCGTCGCGGGACTCATAACCTACAATGAGCAGTTCTTC
>TRBV6-1|TRBJ2-2|many|-
CASSGPNTGELFF
TGTGCCAGCTCGGGACCGAACACCGGGGAGCTGTTTTTT
>TRBV29-1|TRBJ2-1|few|-
CSVEGVDEQFF
TGCAGCGTTGAGGGAGTCGATGAGCAGTTCTTC
>TRBV29-1|TRBJ1-2|few|-
CSVEELTRRKHTF
TGCAGCGTTGAAGAATTAACGAGACGAAAACACACCTTC
>TRBV12-3/TRBV12-4|TRBJ1-5|many|TRBD1
CASSPGGGQPQHF
TGTGCCAGCAGCCCAGGGGGCGGCCAGCCCCAGCATTTT
>TRBV2|TRBJ2-7|few|-
CASAGASYEQYF
TGTGCCAGCGCAGGAGCCTCCTACGAGCAGTACTTC
>TRBV20-1|TRBJ2-3|many|-
CSAPVLPHRADTQYF
TGCAGTGCCCCGGTGCTCCCCCACCGGGCAGATACGCAGTATTTT
>TRBV11-2|TRBJ1-6|-|-
CASSLESGNNSPLHF
TGTGCCAGCAGCTTAGAATCCGGGAATAATTCACCCCTCCACTTT
>TRBV27|TRBJ2-1|few|TRBD1
CASSGWTGLAKSSYNEQFF
TGTGCCAGCAGTGGGTGGACAGGCCTGGCGAAAAGCTCCTACAATGAGCAGTTCTTC
>TRBV10-1|TRBJ2-5|-|-
CASSEGVETQYF
TGCGCCAGCAGTGAGGGAGTCGAGACCCAGTACTTC
>TRBV3-1|TRBJ2-1|few|-
CASSQAAAGDEQFF
TGTGCCAGCAGCCAGGCGGCCGCTGGGGATGAGCAGTTCTTC
>TRBV20-1|TRBJ2-1|-|TRBD2
CSAGRPTGDEQFF
TGCAGTGCCGGGAGGCCCACCGGAGATGAGCAGTTCTTC
>TRBV28|TRBJ2-7|-|-
CASASPGGISYEQYF
TGTGCCAGCGCCTCTCCGGGGGGCATTTCCTACGAGCAGTACTTC
>TRBV20-1|TRBJ2-3|few|TRBD2
CSARGLAGVGNTDTQYF
TGCAGTGCGAGGGGACTAGCGGGAGTCGGAAACACAGATACGCAGTATTTT
>TRBV28|TRBJ2-2|few|TRBD2
CASSRLAPNTGELFF
TGTGCCAGCAGCCGACTAGCTCCTAACACCGGGGAGCTGTTTTTT
>TRBV6-4|TRBJ2-1|many|TRBD2
CASSAGLAGNNEQFF
TGTGCCAGCAGTGCCGGACTAGCGGGAAACAATGAGCAGTTCTTC
>TRBV7-9|TRBJ1-5|-|-
CASSLPGAPQHF
TGTGCCAGCAGCTTACCAGGGGCCCCGCAGCATTTT
>TRBV7-2|TRBJ2-3|few|TRBD1
CASSYRGLVDTQYF
TGTGCCAGCAGCTACAGGGGATTAGTCGATACGCAGTATTTT
>TRBV12-3/TRBV12-4|TRBJ2-5|few|TRBD1
CASSSGQTSQETQYF
TGTGCCAGCAGTTCGGGACAGACGAGTCAAGAGACCCAGTACTTC
>TRBV30|TRBJ1-5|-|-
CAWRGGSSNQPQHF
TGTGCCTGGAGGGGGGGGTCGAGCAATCAGCCCCAGCATTTT
>TRBV6-1|TRBJ2-7|many|-
CASSEGRLAYPLYYEQYF
TGTGCCAGCAGTGAAGGTCGGCTAGCGTACCCCCTCTACTACGAGCAGTACTTC
>TRBV20-1|TRBJ2-7|many|TRBD1
CSALGQGGFEQYF
TGCAGTGCTCTGGGACAGGGGGGATTCGAGCAGTACTTC
>TRBV10-3|TRBJ2-3|-|TRBD2
CAISDPRGGTSGNTQYF
TGTGCCATCAGTGACCCAAGAGGTGGGACGAGCGGGAATACGCAGTATTTT
>TRBV4-2|TRBJ2-3|many|-
CASSQGGPASDTQYF
TGTGCCAGCAGCCAGGGAGGTCCAGCCTCGGATACGCAGTATTTT
>TRBV12-3/TRBV12-4|TRBJ2-7|few|TRBD2
CASSWGLALEQYF
TGTGCCAGCAGTTGGGGACTAGCGCTTGAGCAGTACTTC
>TRBV12-3/TRBV12-4|TRBJ2-7|-|-
CASSLETGNVPYEQYF
TGTGCCAGCAGTTTAGAGACAGGCAACGTCCCCTACGAGCAGTACTTC
>TRBV10-3|TRBJ2-3|-|-
CAISEGRSDTQYF
TGTGCCATTTCCGAGGGGCGGTCAGATACGCAGTATTTT
>TRBV14|TRBJ2-1|few|TRBD2
CASRIPGLAGAEQFF
TGTGCCAGCAGAATTCCGGGACTAGCGGGGGCTGAGCAGTTCTTC
>TRBV29-1|TRBJ2-1|-|-
CSVEEGGLEQFF
TGCAGCGTTGAAGAGGGGGGGCTCGAGCAGTTCTTC
>TRBV5-5|TRBJ1-1|-|TRBD1
CASSEPTGGTEAFF
TGTGCCAGCAGCGAACCGACAGGGGGCACTGAAGCTTTCTTT
>TRBV7-2|TRBJ2-7|many|-
CASSPDRFYEQYF
TGTGCCAGCAGCCCGGACAGATTCTACGAGCAGTACTTC
>TRBV5-6|TRBJ2-7|few|-
CASSKALGQRSNVYEQYF
TGTGCCAGCAGCAAAGCACTCGGACAGAGATCAAATGTCTACGAGCAGTACTTC
>TRBV4-1|TRBJ2-3|many|TRBD2
CASSLRSSGGAKDTQYF
TGCGCCAGCAGCCTGAGGTCTAGCGGGGGGGCGAAAGATACGCAGTATTTT
>TRBV6-2/TRBV6-3|TRBJ2-1|-|TRBD2
CASSYVERGLGDEQFF
TGTGCCAGCAGTTATGTTGAGCGGGGGCTAGGGGATGAGCAGTTCTTC
>TRBV4-3|TRBJ1-6|-|-
CASSQGSMGSPLHF
TGCGCCAGCAGCCAGGGGAGTATGGGGTCACCCCTCCACTTT
>TRBV3-1|TRBJ2-1|-|TRBD2
CASSRLGTSGGNEQFF
TGTGCCAGCAGCCGCCTTGGGACTAGCGGGGGCAATGAGCAGTTCTTC
>TRBV9|TRBJ2-1|few|-
CASSVDGNEQFF
TGTGCCAGCAGCGTAGATGGGAATGAGCAGTTCTTC
>TRBV20-1|TRBJ1-2|-|-
CSAGPERADGYTF
TGCAGTGCCGGGCCGGAAAGGGCGGATGGCTACACCTTC
>TRBV6-2/TRBV6-3|TRBJ2-7|few|-
CASSLHHEQYF
TGTGCCAGCAGCCTCCATCACGAGCAGTACTTC
>TRBV24-1|TRBJ2-2|few|TRBD1
CATSDPSLPGQTNTGELFF
TGTGCCACCAGTGACCCCTCTCTCCCGGGACAGACGAACACCGGGGAGCTGTTTTTT
>TRBV28|TRBJ2-5|many|-
CASSLIETQYF
TGTGCCAGCAGTTTGATAGAGACCCAGTACTTC
>TRBV18|TRBJ1-2|few|-
CASSPPSGVYGYTF
TGTGCCAGCTCACCGCCTTCGGGGGTTTATGGCTACACCTTC
>TRBV12-3/TRBV12-4|TRBJ1-5|-|TRBD1
CASSLMAGGQPQHF
TGTGCCAGCAGTTTAATGGCAGGGGGCCAGCCCCAGCATTTT
>TRBV6-1|TRBJ2-3|-|-
CASSSQPTRTDTQYF
TGTGCCAGCAGTAGTCAGCCAACGAGAACAGATACGCAGTATTTT
>TRBV28|TRBJ2-2|-|-
CASSPLGTNTGKLFF
TGTGCCAGCAGTCCCCTAGGGACGAACACCGGGAAGCTGTTTTTT
>TRBV11-2|TRBJ2-5|-|TRBD2
CASSLGTAGGREETQYF
TGTGCCAGCAGCTTAGGAACAGCGGGGGGCCGAGAAGAGACCCAGTACTTC
>TRBV4-3|TRBJ1-1|-|-
CASSQEELGAGWTEAFF
TGCGCCAGCAGCCAAGAAGAACTAGGGGCCGGTTGGACTGAAGCTTTCTTT
>TRBV18|TRBJ2-3|-|TRBD2
CASSPFRVSGGPEFTDTQYF
TGTGCCAGCTCGCCATTTAGGGTGAGCGGGGGGCCGGAATTCACAGATACGCAGTATTTT
>TRBV7-9|TRBJ2-3|-|-
CASSYMASGTDTQYF
TGTGCCAGCAGCTATATGGCTAGTGGCACAGATACGCAGTATTTC
>TRBV21-1|TRBJ2-7|-|-
CARTIKRASSYEQYF
TGTGCCAGAACGATTAAAAGGGCCTCCTCATACGAGCAGTACTTC
>TRBV25-1|TRBJ2-5|few|TRBD1
CASSDWDRGFETQYF
TGTGCCAGCAGTGACTGGGACAGGGGGTTCGAGACCCAGTACTTC
>TRBV3-1|TRBJ1-4|few|-
CASRRREWEKLFF
TGTGCCAGCCGTCGTCGGGAATGGGAAAAACTGTTTTTT
>TRBV6-5|TRBJ2-5|few|-
CASSYQGRGETQYF
TGTGCCAGCAGTTATCAGGGTCGGGGGGAGACCCAGTACTTC
>TRBV10-3|TRBJ2-1|-|-
CAISEFANEQFF
TGTGCCATCAGTGAGTTCGCTAATGAGCAGTTCTTC